Reported below is one T cell receptor beta chain. Its antigen is unknown. Per the germline V gene, CDR1 is SGHRS and CDR2 is YFSETQ. This CDR3 has 16 amino acids. Losses at the gene ends were 1 base for V and 6 bases for J; bases not matched to a gene: 8. Assay: immunoSEQ multiplex PCR; the TCRdb copy retains only in-frame clones and omits some. The sample carries some 15,000 clones, roughly 89% recorded once. This entry comes from a study of OX40 agonist ivuxolimab in advanced cancers. Overall study context: Across the patients, intravenous ivuxolimab was delivered every 2 weeks at 0.01 to 10 mg/kg. Prior anti-PD-1, anti-PD-L1 or anti-CTLA-4 therapy did not bar entry, and about 40% had some. Study results and caveats: Circulating CD4+ and CD8+ T cells showed clonal expansion by week 6 at 0.1 to 3.0 mg/kg.

The sample in question was CD4+ or CD8+ T cells sorted from blood, obtained in a trial of the OX40 agonist ivuxolimab. The clonotype comes from an adult with an advanced solid tumor such as melanoma, head and neck, liver or kidney cancer. The rearrangement joins TRBV5-1 to TRBJ1-5, with 9 bases aligning to TRBD1. CDR3 sequence: CASSLTGQGLGQPQHF. The CDR3 nucleotides are TGCGCCAGCAGCTTGACGGGACAGGGTCTCGGTCAGCCCCAGCATTTT.